This record concerns one T cell receptor beta chain sequence. The CDR3 consists of 14 residues. Trimming left V 1 base short and J 0 bases short, with 6 bases between. Looked up from germline, CDR1 is SGHRS and CDR2 is YFSETQ. The protocol was immunoSEQ multiplex PCR, while the TCRdb copy is restricted to in-frame clones and leaves out a portion. The sample comprises approximately 150,000 clones, about 80% of which are singletons, and about 4.5% rests with the top ten. This specimen belongs to a study of cytotoxic CD8 clonotypes in ibrutinib-treated CLL. Sequencing was performed on PBMCs, taken after 24 months of ibrutinib treatment. This clonotype was obtained from a human donor with chronic lymphocytic leukemia. The chain has TRBV5-1 and TRBJ2-3; D call uncertain. CDR3 region: CASSLSESTDTQYF. The CDR3 nucleotides are TGCGCCAGCAGCTTGAGTGAGAGCACAGATACGCAGTATTTT.